This TCR beta chain was observed in a study of monozygotic twins with inflammatory bowel disease. Study-wide points: Part of the variability in patient repertoires may have come from differing immunosuppressive treatments.

Every TCR library drew on about 3,700 ng of total RNA. Investigators made cDNA in eight separate reactions per sample. Nested PCRs of about 17 and 10 cycles, two in total, were run on TCRalpha and TCRbeta cDNA. TCRdb re-called the 5' RACE reads and shows each CDR3 protein once, DNA omitted. The sample table sets out just over 300,000 distinct CDR3 sequences. This CDR3 region has 11 residues. CDR1 is DFQATT and CDR2 is SNEGSKA in the germline V gene (reference sequence). Comment on this clonotype: As yet, its antigen is unknown.

The gene calls are TRBV20-1 and TRBJ2-1. The TCR sequence derives from a human donor with ulcerative colitis or Crohn's disease, or a healthy co-twin of an affected twin (not recorded which). What was sequenced was blood. The CDR3 loop reads CSATPYNEQFF.